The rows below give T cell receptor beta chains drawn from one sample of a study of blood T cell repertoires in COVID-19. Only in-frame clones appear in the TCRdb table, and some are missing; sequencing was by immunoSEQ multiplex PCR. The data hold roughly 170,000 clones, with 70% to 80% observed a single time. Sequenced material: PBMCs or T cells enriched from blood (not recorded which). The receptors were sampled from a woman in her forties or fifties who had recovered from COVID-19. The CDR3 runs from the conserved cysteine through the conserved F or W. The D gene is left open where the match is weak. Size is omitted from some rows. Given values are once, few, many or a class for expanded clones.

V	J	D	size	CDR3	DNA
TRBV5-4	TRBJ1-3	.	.	CASSSGQLSGNTIYF	TGTGCCAGCAGCTCCGGACAGCTCTCTGGAAACACCATATATTTT
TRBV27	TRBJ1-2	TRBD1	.	CASSLGCTGDYGYTF	TGTGCCAGCAGTTTAGGTTGCACAGGGGACTATGGCTACACCTTC
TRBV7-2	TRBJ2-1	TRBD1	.	CASSSQAGTGAHEQFF	TGTGCCAGCAGCTCACAAGCCGGGACAGGGGCCCATGAGCAGTTCTTC
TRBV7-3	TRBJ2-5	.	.	CASSAGSLETQYF	TGTGCCAGCAGCGCGGGGTCGTTGGAGACCCAGTACTTC
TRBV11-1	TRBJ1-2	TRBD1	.	CASSLRQGWNYGYTF	TGTGCCAGCAGCTTAAGACAGGGCTGGAACTATGGCTACACCTTC
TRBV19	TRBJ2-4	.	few	CASSIIGDPKNIQYF	TGTGCCAGTAGTATAATCGGGGATCCCAAAAACATTCAGTACTTC
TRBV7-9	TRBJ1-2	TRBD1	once	CASSLGQGLDGYTF	TGTGCCAGCAGCTTAGGACAGGGGCTGGATGGCTACACCTTC
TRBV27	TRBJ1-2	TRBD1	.	CASSRDRAGYGYTF	TGTGCCAGCAGCCGGGACAGGGCAGGCTATGGCTACACCTTC
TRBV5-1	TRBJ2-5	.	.	CASGPSGVGWGETQYF	TGCGCCAGCGGCCCCTCCGGGGTAGGGTGGGGAGAGACCCAGTACTTC
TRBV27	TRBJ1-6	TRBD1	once	CASGPDRAYNSPLHF	TGTGCCAGCGGTCCTGACAGGGCCTATAATTCACCCCTCCACTTT
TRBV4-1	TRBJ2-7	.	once	CASSRGTETTYEQYF	TGCGCCAGCAGCCGCGGGACAGAGACAACCTACGAGCAGTACTTC
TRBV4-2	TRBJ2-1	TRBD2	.	CASRRNSGSNEQFF	TGTGCCAGCAGACGAAATAGCGGGAGCAATGAGCAGTTCTTC
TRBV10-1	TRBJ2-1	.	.	CASSPRMKREFF	TGCGCCAGCAGTCCTCGAATGAAGCGGGAGTTCTTC
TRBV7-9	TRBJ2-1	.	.	CASVGGGYSYNEQFF	TGTGCCAGCGTCGGAGGTGGGTACTCCTACAATGAGCAGTTCTTC
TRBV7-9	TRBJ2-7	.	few	CASSSDLTYEQYF	TGTGCCAGCAGCTCCGACTTGACCTACGAGCAGTACTTC
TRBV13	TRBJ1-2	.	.	CASSSSPGLHYGYTF	TGTGCCAGCAGCTCCTCCCCGGGACTTCACTATGGCTACACCTTC
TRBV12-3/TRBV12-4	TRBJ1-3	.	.	CASSLNRANTIYF	TGTGCCAGCAGTTTGAACCGCGCAAACACCATATATTTT
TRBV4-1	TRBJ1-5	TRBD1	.	CASSQEGTGTNQPQHF	TGCGCCAGCAGCCAAGAGGGGACAGGGACTAATCAGCCCCAGCATTTT
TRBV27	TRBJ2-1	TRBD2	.	CASRTSGRMGEQFF	TGTGCCAGCAGGACTAGCGGGAGAATGGGTGAGCAGTTCTTC
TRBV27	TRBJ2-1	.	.	CASTSASPTTGEQFF	TGTGCCAGTACAAGCGCCTCTCCCACTACGGGTGAGCAGTTCTTC
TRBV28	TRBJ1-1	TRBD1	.	CASSHAGTGNTEAFF	TGTGCCAGCAGTCACGCCGGGACAGGGAACACTGAAGCTTTCTTT
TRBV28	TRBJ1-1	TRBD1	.	CASSLRQGSPEAFF	TGTGCCAGCAGTTTACGACAGGGAAGTCCTGAAGCTTTCTTT
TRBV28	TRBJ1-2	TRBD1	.	CASSTTGGSGYTF	TGTGCCAGCAGTACTACAGGGGGCAGTGGCTACACCTTC
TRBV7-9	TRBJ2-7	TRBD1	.	CASSGVGTGPKQYF	TGTGCCAGCAGCGGTGTCGGGACAGGGCCGAAGCAGTACTTC
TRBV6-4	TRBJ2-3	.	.	CASSLDINTDTQYF	TGTGCCAGCAGTCTGGACATTAACACAGATACGCAGTATTTT
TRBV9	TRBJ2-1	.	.	CASSVVDLAREQFF	TGTGCCAGCAGCGTAGTAGATTTAGCTAGAGAGCAGTTCTTC
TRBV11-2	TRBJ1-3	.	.	CASSPQDTTIYF	TGTGCCAGCAGCCCCCAGGATACCACCATATATTTT
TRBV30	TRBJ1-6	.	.	CAWSSSRSSYNSPLHF	TGTGCCTGGAGCTCTTCAAGGAGCTCCTATAATTCACCCCTCCACTTT
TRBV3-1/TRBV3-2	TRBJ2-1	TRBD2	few	CASSPAVAGTRQFF	TGTGCCAGCAGCCCAGCGGTAGCGGGAACCCGGCAGTTCTTC
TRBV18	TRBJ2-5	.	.	CASSPRSGGSLGTQYF	TGTGCCAGCTCACCAAGGTCGGGCGGGTCACTTGGGACCCAGTACTTC
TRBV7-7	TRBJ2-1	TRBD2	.	CASSSEGLGGSEQFF	TGTGCCAGCAGCTCCGAAGGACTAGGTGGGAGTGAGCAGTTCTTC
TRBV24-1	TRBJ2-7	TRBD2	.	CATSGSGSSYEQYF	TGTGCCACCAGTGGCAGCGGGAGCTCCTACGAGCAGTACTTC
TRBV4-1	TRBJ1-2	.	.	CASSQEGGFYGYTF	TGCGCCAGCAGCCAAGAAGGGGGATTCTATGGCTACACCTTC
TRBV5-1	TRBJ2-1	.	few	CASSWAGGANNEQFF	TGCGCCAGCAGCTGGGCGGGCGGGGCCAACAATGAGCAGTTCTTC
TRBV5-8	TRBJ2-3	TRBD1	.	CASSLRQGGTDTQYF	TGTGCCAGCAGCCTTAGACAGGGGGGCACAGATACGCAGTATTTT
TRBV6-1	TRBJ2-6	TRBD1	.	CASSETGTGANVLTF	TGTGCCAGCAGTGAGACAGGGACTGGGGCCAACGTCCTGACTTTC
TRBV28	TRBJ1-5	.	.	CATGADSNQPQHF	TGTGCCACAGGGGCGGATAGCAATCAGCCCCAGCATTTT
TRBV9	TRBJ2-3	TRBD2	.	CASSAPGLAGVDTQYF	TGTGCCAGCAGCGCCCCGGGACTAGCGGGAGTAGATACGCAGTATTTT
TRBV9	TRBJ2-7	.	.	CASSVESHLEQYF	TGTGCCAGCAGCGTAGAGTCGCACTTAGAGCAGTACTTC
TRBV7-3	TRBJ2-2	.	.	CASSSGAGELFF	TGTGCCAGCAGCTCCGGGGCCGGGGAGCTGTTTTTT
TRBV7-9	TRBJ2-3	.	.	CASSLSRSTTTDTQYF	TGTGCCAGCAGCTTAAGCCGGTCAACCACGACAGATACGCAGTATTTT
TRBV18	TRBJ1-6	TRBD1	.	CASSLGQGMSNSPLHF	TGTGCCAGCTCACTTGGACAGGGGATGAGTAATTCACCCCTCCACTTT
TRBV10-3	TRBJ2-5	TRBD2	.	CAISDPGLAGARETQYF	TGTGCCATCAGTGACCCCGGGCTAGCGGGAGCTCGGGAGACCCAGTACTTC
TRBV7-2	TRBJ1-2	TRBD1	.	CASRSTGTGIGYTF	TGTGCCAGCAGATCAACCGGGACAGGGATTGGCTACACCTTC
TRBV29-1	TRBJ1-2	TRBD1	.	CSVEDPPGGKGYTF	TGCAGCGTTGAAGACCCCCCAGGGGGAAAAGGCTACACCTTC
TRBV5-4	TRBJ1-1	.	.	CASSSLGGNTEAFF	TGTGCCAGCAGCTCATTGGGAGGAAACACTGAAGCTTTCTTT
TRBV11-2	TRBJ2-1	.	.	CASSLDGSSYNEQFF	TGTGCCAGCAGCTTAGACGGGAGCTCCTACAATGAGCAGTTCTTC
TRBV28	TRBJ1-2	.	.	CASHDHGNGYTF	TGTGCCAGCCACGATCACGGGAATGGCTACACCTTC
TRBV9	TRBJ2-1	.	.	CASSVAGYTHNEQFF	TGTGCCAGCAGCGTAGCCGGGTACACCCACAATGAGCAGTTCTTC
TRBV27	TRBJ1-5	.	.	CASSKLQGVSDQPQHF	TGTGCCAGCAGTAAACTACAGGGTGTGTCAGATCAGCCCCAGCATTTT
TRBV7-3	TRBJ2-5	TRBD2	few	CASSASGSLQETQYF	TGTGCCAGCAGCGCCAGCGGGAGTCTCCAAGAGACCCAGTACTTC
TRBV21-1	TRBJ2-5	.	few	CASSNSYRGQETQYF	TGTGCCAGCAGCAACAGTTACAGGGGACAAGAGACCCAGTACTTC
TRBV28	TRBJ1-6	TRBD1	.	CATTGDGASPLHF	TGTGCCACCACAGGGGACGGGGCATCACCCCTCCACTTT
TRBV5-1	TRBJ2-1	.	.	CASSLDSADSHNEQFF	TGCGCCAGCAGCTTGGATAGCGCGGACTCTCACAATGAGCAGTTCTTC